One and the same sample provided the 27 T cell receptor beta chains below, sequenced in a study of T cells in Graves' hyperthyroidism and ophthalmopathy. There were TCR beta CDR3 regions amplified from RNA transcripts. HTBI primers were employed in a first-round RT-PCR of the TCR CDR3. TCRdb recomputed calls from the multiplex PCR reads with MiXCR, one row per CDR3 protein. The sample lists almost 350,000 distinct CDR3 sequences, around a sixth occurring once. Material: blood. The receptor set was obtained from a woman aged 40-49 years with Graves' ophthalmopathy.

Many counts were recorded for this clonotype. V and J are TRBV18 and TRBJ2-7; TRBD1 might be the D (5 bases). The V gene's germline CDR1 is KGHSH and CDR2 LQKENI. V shed 4 bases and J shed 5 bases, with 6 bases lying between them. The CDR3 is made up of 11 amino acids. CDR3 residues: CASSLRDEQYF. In DNA form, the CDR3 reads TGTGCCAGCTCACTCAGGGACGAGCAGTACTTC.

This clonotype was picked up many times. The CDR3 protein is CASSPRTDSGANVLTF. DNA of the CDR3: TGTGCCAGCAGCCCCCGGACCGACTCTGGGGCCAACGTCCTGACTTTC. V and J are TRBV9 and TRBJ2-6; D gene uncertain. This CDR3 comprises 16 residues. The germline V gene encodes CDR1 SGDLS and CDR2 YYNGEE. The germline V and J ends were trimmed by 4 bases and 0 bases, with 11 bases remaining between them. Supplemented by reference TRBV9 and TRBJ2-6, the full variable domain reads DSGVTQTPKHLITATGQRVTLRCSPRSGDLSVYWYQQSLDQGLQFLIQYYNGEERAKGNILERFSAQQFPDLHSELNLSSLELGDSALYFCASSPRTDSGANVLTFGAGSRLTVL.

This clonotype was recorded many times. The chain has TRBV10-3 and TRBJ1-1; 7 positions agree with TRBD1. The germline CDR1 and CDR2 sequences are ENHRY and SYGVKD. After removal of 2 bases from V and 11 bases from J, the junction contained 5 bases not matched to a gene. The length of the CDR3 is 12 residues. The CDR3 nucleotides are TGTGCCATCAGTGAGGCAACAGGGGCGGCTTTCTTT. Amino acid sequence: CAISEATGAAFF.

This clonotype was counted many times. The rearrangement links TRBV7-4 to TRBJ2-7; 8 positions match TRBD2. The CDR3 spans 14 residues. Germline CDR1 SGHVT, CDR2 SQSDAQ. J lost 3 bases, V lost 4 bases, and 5 bases had no gene match. The CDR3 loop is CASSSAGAIYEQYF. The DNA for the CDR3 is TGTGCCAGCAGCTCAGCGGGAGCGATCTACGAGCAGTACTTC.

The sample holds many counts of this clonotype. CDR3 bases: TGTGCCAGCAGTGCGACTCCCACCTACGAGCAGTACTTC. This encodes CASSATPTYEQYF. The rearrangement links TRBV28 to TRBJ2-7; D is uncertain. The CDR3 extends over 13 amino acids. Germline assignment: CDR1 MDHEN and CDR2 SYDVKM. With 5 bases removed from V and 2 bases from J, the gap between germline ends came to 10 bases.

The chain couples TRBV6-1 to TRBJ2-5, with 13 bases fitting TRBD2. This CDR3 region has 16 residues. Germline CDR1 MNHNS, CDR2 SASEGT. The trim removed 6 bases at V and 1 base at J, leaving 5 bases unmatched. CDR3 sequence (DNA): TGTGCCAGCAGCCAGGGACTAGCGGGATCCCAAGAGACCCAGTACTTC. It is translated as CASSQGLAGSQETQYF.

This clonotype has ten or more counts. The chain has TRBV29-1 and TRBJ1-2; D perhaps matches TRBD1 (6 bases). Germline assignment: CDR1 SQVTM and CDR2 ANQGSEA. V dropped 8 bases and J dropped 4 bases, with 14 bases sitting between them. The CDR3 is 12 residues long. Here the CDR3 reads CSLRTDTYGYTF. The CDR3 DNA sequence: TGCAGCCTTCGGACAGATACCTATGGCTACACCTTC.

There are many counts of this clonotype. The chain is built from TRBV28 and TRBJ2-2; TRBD2 is a possible D gene (6 bases). V dropped 6 bases and J dropped 5 bases, with 13 bases sitting between them. The CDR3 spans 14 residues. Per the germline V gene, CDR1 is MDHEN and CDR2 is SYDVKM. The CDR3 sequence is CASSFLSGTGELFF. CDR3 DNA sequence: TGTGCCAGCAGCTTTCTAAGCGGGACCGGGGAGCTGTTTTTT.

In this sample, this clonotype turned up a few times. The chain has TRBV30 and TRBJ2-5; D unclear. Germline values: CDR1 GTSNPN, CDR2 SVGIG (reference sequence). This CDR3 has 12 residues. Between the trimmed V and J ends, which lost 0 bases and 2 bases, there was a span of 4 bases. CDR3 sequence reads: CAWSVQQETQYF. The CDR3 DNA follows: TGTGCCTGGAGTGTACAGCAAGAGACCCAGTACTTC.

V and J are TRBV19 and TRBJ1-1; TRBD1 agrees at 7 bases. Germline V gives CDR1 LNHDA, CDR2 SQIVND (reference sequence). This CDR3 comprises 15 residues. V lost 2 bases and J lost 14; bases outside the gene matches: 17. As DNA, the CDR3 is TGTGCCAGTAGTATATATTCTACTTCCGGGACAGTGACCTTCTTT. Amino acids: CASSIYSTSGTVTFF.

The sample holds a few counts of this clonotype. V and J are TRBV30 and TRBJ2-6; D is possibly TRBD1 or TRBD2 (5 bases each). The CDR3 runs to 14 residues. Looked up from germline, CDR1 is GTSNPN and CDR2 is SVGIG (reference sequence). The ends were cut back, 1 base at V and 1 base at J, with 5 bases in the middle. The CDR3 reads CAWSGGSGANVLTF. The CDR3 nucleotides are TGTGCCTGGAGTGGGGGGTCTGGGGCCAACGTCCTGACTTTC.

CDR3 coding DNA: TGTGCCAGCAGTTACTCGACTAGCGGGAGATTCTGGTCCTACGAGCAGTACTTC. Amino acids: CASSYSTSGRFWSYEQYF. The gene calls are TRBV6-2 or TRBV6-3 and TRBJ2-7; 12 bases match TRBD2. V dropped 0 bases and J dropped 1; count of bases not matched to a gene: 7. Germline V gene data show CDR1 as MNHEY and CDR2 as SVGEGT. This CDR3 contains 18 residues.

This clonotype was counted at least ten times. V gene TRBV19 combines with J gene TRBJ2-7; TRBD2 agrees at 8 bases. Germline loops: CDR1 LNHDA, CDR2 SQIVND (reference sequence). J was trimmed by 4 bases and V by 4 bases; bases with no gene match: 9. The length of the CDR3 is 15 residues. CDR3 coding DNA: TGTGCCAGTAGTAGGAGTGCGGGAGGCGGTTACGAGCAGTACTTC. Protein product: CASSRSAGGGYEQYF.

There are many counts of this clonotype. This chain links TRBV19 with TRBJ2-7; the D call may be TRBD1 or TRBD2 (5 bases each). This CDR3 comprises 13 residues. The V and J ends lost 8 bases and 2 bases respectively, with 13 bases between them. Looked up from germline, CDR1 is LNHDA and CDR2 is SQIVND (reference sequence). CDR3 coding DNA: TGTGCCAGTGCTCCGGGACGAACCTACGAGCAGTACTTC. Its translation: CASAPGRTYEQYF.

This clonotype has a count of ten or more. The chain links TRBV25-1 to TRBJ2-7; D may be TRBD2 (6 bases). There are 14 residues in the CDR3. Deletions cut 3 bases from V and 4 bases from J, with 13 bases between. Looked up from germline, CDR1 is MGHDK and CDR2 is SYGVNS. The CDR3 nucleotides are TGTGCCAGCAGTGAGGTAGGGCGGGAATACGAGCAGTACTTC. It translates to CASSEVGREYEQYF.

This clonotype was counted ten times or more. The chain combines TRBV6-5 with TRBJ1-1; the D is unclear. The length of the CDR3 is 13 residues. Germline V gene data show CDR1 as MNHEY and CDR2 as SVGAGI. The ends were cut back, 2 bases at V and 5 bases at J, with 9 bases in the middle. In DNA form, the CDR3 reads TGTGCCAGCAGTTACGGGTCCGGGACTGAAGCTTTCTTT. This encodes CASSYGSGTEAFF.

This clonotype was detected ten times or more. The CDR3 spells CASTPGAGISGNTIYF. CDR3 in DNA: TGTGCCAGCACCCCTGGAGCAGGGATCTCTGGAAACACCATATATTTT. J is TRBJ1-3 and V is TRBV6-1; a possible D gene is TRBD1 (5 bases). V lost 7 bases and J lost 0, with 16 bases in between. Germline CDR1 is MNHNS and CDR2 is SASEGT. This CDR3 is built from 16 residues.

This clonotype was seen only a few times. The chain employs TRBV12-3 or TRBV12-4 and TRBJ2-5; TRBD1 agrees at 7 bases. V was pared by 5 bases and J by 2 bases, with 5 bases of the junction left unmatched. There are 14 residues in the CDR3. Written as DNA, the CDR3 is TGTGCCAGCAGTCTGGGACAGTATCAAGAGACCCAGTACTTC. This encodes CASSLGQYQETQYF.

This clonotype has at least ten counts. V usage is TRBV11-2 and J usage is TRBJ2-5; D tentatively fits TRBD1 or TRBD2 (6 bases each). The CDR3 runs to 14 residues. Between the trimmed V and J ends, which lost 3 bases and 5 bases, there was a span of 13 bases. Per the germline V gene, CDR1 is SGHAT and CDR2 is FQNNGV. CDR3 sequence: CASSFGGQLETQYF. DNA of the CDR3: TGTGCCAGCAGCTTCGGGGGCCAACTGGAGACCCAGTACTTC. Variable domain in full (rest from reference TRBV11-2 and TRBJ2-5): EAGVAQSPRYKIIEKRQSVAFWCNPISGHATLYWYQQILGQGPKLLIQFQNNGVVDDSQLPKDRFSAERLKGVDSTLKIQPAKLEDSAVYLCASSFGGQLETQYFGPGTRLLVL.

V is TRBV2 and J is TRBJ1-1; D gene uncertain. The CDR3 length is 10 residues. Germline values: CDR1 SNHLY, CDR2 FYNNEI. Trimming cost V 8 bases and J 3 bases, with 4 bases left between them. The CDR3 is CASGDTEAFF. The DNA for the CDR3 is TGTGCCAGCGGGGACACTGAAGCTTTCTTT.

Ten or more counts support this clonotype. An end of the junction differs from the germline gene, which may be a read error. The chain combines TRBV27 with TRBJ2-5; 7 nucleotides align to TRBD1. The germline V gene has CDR1 MNHEY and CDR2 SMNVEV (reference sequence). The CDR3 is 16 amino acids. This CDR3 is CASRDTGTDRQETQCF. CDR3 coding DNA: TGTGCCAGCAGAGACACCGGGACAGACCGCCAAGAGACCCAGTGCTTC.

This clonotype was counted many times. The chain joins TRBV19 to TRBJ2-2, with D tentatively TRBD1 (6 bases). V was shortened by 9 bases and J by 3 bases, with 20 bases between the two germline ends. CDR1 is LNHDA and CDR2 is SQIVND in the germline V gene (reference sequence). The CDR3 runs to 16 residues. The CDR3 loop reads CASRRMAQGYTGELFF. The CDR3 DNA follows: TGTGCCAGCCGCCGGATGGCACAGGGTTACACCGGGGAGCTGTTTTTT.

This clonotype was counted many times. The V call is TRBV30, the J call TRBJ2-7, with D uncertain. CDR3 length: 14 amino acids. The V gene's germline CDR1 is GTSNPN and CDR2 SVGIG (reference sequence). V dropped 0 bases and J dropped 2 bases, with 11 bases sitting between them. CDR3 loop: CAWSVGGLTYEQYF. The CDR3 nucleotides read TGTGCCTGGAGTGTCGGCGGTCTCACCTACGAGCAGTACTTC.

This clonotype has just one count. The rearrangement joins TRBV12-3 or TRBV12-4 to TRBJ1-1; D is ambiguous. The V gene lost 5 bases and the J gene lost 6 bases, with 13 bases spanning the gap. This CDR3 is 13 amino acids long. CDR3 nucleotides: TGTGCCAGCAGTCCAGACTTGTTCCCTGAAGCTTTCTTT. It codes for CASSPDLFPEAFF.

This clonotype was recorded many times. This chain connects TRBV7-8 to TRBJ2-2; no clear D. Trimming left V 5 bases short and J 7 bases short, with 17 bases between. The CDR3 has 15 amino acids. Per germline, CDR1 SGHVS and CDR2 FQNEAQ. CDR3 protein: CASSQTPWAIGELFF. Here the CDR3 DNA reads TGTGCCAGCAGCCAGACACCATGGGCAATCGGGGAGCTGTTTTTT.

This clonotype was counted ten times or more. This chain links TRBV6-5 with TRBJ1-5; tentatively, D is TRBD1 (6 bases). The V and J ends lost 4 bases and 7 bases respectively, with 17 bases between them. In germline, CDR1 is MNHEY, CDR2 SVGAGI. This CDR3 contains 15 residues. For the CDR3, the DNA is TGTGCCAGCAGTTCGCAACAGGGAGGGGAACAGCCCCAGCATTTT. It translates to CASSSQQGGEQPQHF.

This clonotype was detected many times. The chain has TRBV28 and TRBJ2-2, with 7 bases lining up with TRBD1. The V gene's germline CDR1 is MDHEN and CDR2 SYDVKM. The V and J ends lost 5 bases and 5 bases, in that order; junction bases with no gene match: 8. The CDR3 runs to 15 residues. The CDR3 sequence is CASSPDRFDTGELFF. The CDR3 DNA sequence: TGTGCCAGCAGTCCGGACAGGTTTGATACCGGGGAGCTGTTTTTT.